The 31 T cell receptor beta chains reported below all come from one sample, sequenced in a study of blood T cells in healthy people across ages. It was with a sample-barcoded 5' primer and a J-beta primer mix that a second PCR of about 7 to 12 cycles was run. TCRdb re-derived calls from the 5' RACE reads in MiXCR, one entry per CDR3 protein. The sample has 1.5 million to 2 million distinct CDR3 sequences; about 31% are singletons. Input material: blood. The receptor set was obtained from a woman aged 30 to 39 in good health.

The rearrangement links TRBV7-2 to TRBJ2-1; D gene ambiguous. This CDR3 has 16 residues. Germline CDR1 reads SGHTA; CDR2 reads FQGNSA. Trimming shortened V by 5 bases and J by 0 bases, and 14 bases separated the two germline ends. The DNA for the CDR3 is TGTGCCAGCAGCCTCAAACCAGGATACTCCTACAATGAGCAGTTCTTC. This sequence encodes CASSLKPGYSYNEQFF.

This clonotype was seen more than once but under ten times. CDR3 coding DNA: TGTGCCAGCAGCTACCGGGACAGGGGAGATGAAAAACTGTTTTTT. Protein: CASSYRDRGDEKLFF. The J gene is TRBJ1-4, the V gene TRBV6-6; 10 bases match TRBD1. The CDR3 runs 15 residues. Germline values: CDR1 MNHNY, CDR2 SVGAGI (reference sequence). V lost 6 bases, J lost 6 bases, and 7 bases stayed unmatched.

The chain recombines TRBV7-8 with TRBJ2-7; TRBD2 matches at 14 bases. CDR3 length: 15 amino acids. The V and J ends lost 6 bases and 5 bases, in that order; junction bases with no gene match: 6. Germline CDR1 reads SGHVS; CDR2 reads FQNEAQ. CDR3 sequence: CASRGLAGALNEQYF. CDR3 coding DNA: TGTGCCAGCAGGGGACTAGCGGGAGCGCTGAACGAGCAGTACTTC.

This clonotype was found many times. This chain links TRBV6-1 with TRBJ1-5; D gene unclear. CDR1 is MNHNS and CDR2 is SASEGT in the germline V gene. The CDR3 has 12 amino acids. Trimming left V 6 bases short and J 4 bases short, with 7 bases between. The CDR3 region has the DNA TGTGCCAGCAGGACGGCTAATCAGCCCCAGCATTTT. Protein sequence: CASRTANQPQHF.

J is TRBJ2-5 and V is TRBV6-2 or TRBV6-3, with 8 positions matching TRBD2. V lost 10 bases, J lost 3 bases, and 10 bases stayed unmatched. There are 14 residues in the CDR3. CDR1 MNHEY and CDR2 SVGEGT come from the germline V gene. CDR3 coding DNA: TGTGCCACTTTTCCCCCAGCGGGGGAAGAGACCCAGTACTTC. This codes for CATFPPAGEETQYF.

The chain couples TRBV20-1 to TRBJ2-7; 8 bases map to TRBD2. The J call may be mistaken, given a closer DNA end match to TRBJ2-5. Germline values: CDR1 DFQATT, CDR2 SNEGSKA (reference sequence). This CDR3 region has 12 residues. CDR3 bases: TGCAGTGTCAGTCGGGGGGGGGAGACCCAGTACTTC. It translates to CSVSRGGETQYF.

This clonotype was counted at least ten times. The rearrangement joins TRBV6-1 to TRBJ2-7; D may be TRBD2 (6 bases). The V end lost 3 bases, the J end lost 3 bases, and 18 bases lay between the germline ends. Germline CDR1 and CDR2: MNHNS and SASEGT. The CDR3 length is 16 residues. CDR3 sequence reads: CASSETGSLGSYEQYF. DNA of the CDR3: TGTGCCAGCAGTGAGACGGGGTCCCTCGGGAGCTACGAGCAGTACTTC.

There are a few counts of this clonotype. This chain connects TRBV5-1 to TRBJ1-1, with D possibly matching TRBD1 (5 bases). Germline V gene lookup returns CDR1 SGHRS and CDR2 YFSETQ. This CDR3 is 15 amino acids long. Between the trimmed V and J ends, which lost 5 bases and 0 bases, there was a span of 14 bases. CDR3 nucleotides: TGCGCCAGCAGGAGACAGATAACTATGAACACTGAAGCTTTCTTT. Its protein product is CASRRQITMNTEAFF.

The DNA for the CDR3 is TGTGCCAGCAGCTTAGCCGGGACCGGGTGGGACGAGCAGTACTTC. Translating gives CASSLAGTGWDEQYF. The chain links TRBV5-5 to TRBJ2-7; the D call may be TRBD1 or TRBD2 (5 bases each). V was clipped by 2 bases and J by 5 bases, with 17 bases between them. Germline values: CDR1 SGHKS, CDR2 YYEKEE (reference sequence). The CDR3 runs to 15 residues.

This clonotype turned up a few times. The chain links TRBV6-5 to TRBJ2-1; D unresolved. Germline V lookup: CDR1 MNHEY, CDR2 SVGAGI. V lost 11 bases, J lost 0 bases, and 14 bases lay in between. This CDR3 spans 14 amino acids. The CDR3 region is CASRVGPSYNEQFF. In nucleotides, the CDR3 is TGTGCCTCCCGGGTGGGTCCCTCCTACAATGAGCAGTTCTTC.

This clonotype was found a few times. This rearrangement joins TRBV10-1 to TRBJ2-1; TRBD2 matches at 11 bases. The CDR3 has 17 residues. Germline CDR1 and CDR2: WNHNN and SYGVQD (reference sequence). V lost 4 bases, J lost 6 bases, and 11 bases stayed unmatched. The CDR3 nucleotides read TGCGCCAGCAGTGGTTACGGGACTAGCGGTAGGGGCAATGAGCAGTTCTTC. Its protein product is CASSGYGTSGRGNEQFF.

This clonotype was detected only once. One end of the junction fails to match germline, which may point to a read error. The chain employs TRBV6-6 and TRBJ1-2; the match to TRBD1 covers 7 bases. The length of the CDR3 is 14 residues. Germline CDR1 and CDR2: MNHNY and SVGAGI (reference sequence). The CDR3 nucleotides read TGTGCCGGCAGTCTCCGGGACAGCTCCTATGGCTACACCTTC. Protein product: CAGSLRDSSYGYTF.

This clonotype occurred many times. An end of the junction differs from the germline gene, which may be a read error. The genes are TRBV12-3 or TRBV12-4 and TRBJ1-6; D gene ambiguous. This CDR3 comprises 12 residues. The CDR3 is CASSLGRSPLHF. DNA for the CDR3: TGTGCCAGCAGCTTAGGGCGCTCACCCCTCCACTTT.

This clonotype was observed a handful of times. V and J are TRBV6-1 and TRBJ2-1, with D hard to call. Germline lookup yields CDR1 MNHNS and CDR2 SASEGT. The CDR3 is 14 residues long. V was pared by 5 bases and J by 2 bases, with 10 bases between. The CDR3 DNA is TGTGCCAGCAGTAGGGCCCCCGCCTACAATGAGCAGTTCTTC. Its translation: CASSRAPAYNEQFF.

V gene TRBV4-1 combines with J gene TRBJ2-2; D is perhaps TRBD1 or TRBD2 (6 bases each). Germline loops: CDR1 MGHRA, CDR2 YSYEKL. This CDR3 spans 17 amino acids. Trimming shortened V by 1 base and J by 3 bases, and 15 bases separated the two germline ends. CDR3 region: CASSQGYREEDTGELFF. CDR3 nucleotide sequence: TGCGCCAGCAGCCAAGGATACAGGGAGGAGGACACCGGGGAGCTGTTTTTT.

CDR3 residues: CASSERTSVGNEQFF. CDR3 sequence (DNA): TGTGCCAGCAGTGAACGGACTAGCGTCGGCAATGAGCAGTTCTTC. This chain uses TRBV2 with TRBJ2-1; 9 nucleotides match TRBD2. CDR1 and CDR2 (germline): SNHLY, FYNNEI. The J segment lost 6 bases and the V segment lost 2 bases, leaving 5 bases of the junction unmatched. This CDR3 is built from 15 residues.

This clonotype has just a few counts. V is TRBV27 and J is TRBJ2-3; D unclear. The CDR3 is made up of 13 amino acids. Germline CDR1 and CDR2: MNHEY and SMNVEV (reference sequence). The V gene lost 5 bases and the J gene lost 4 bases, with 10 bases spanning the gap. CDR3 DNA sequence: TGTGCCAGCAGTCGACTGCCCCCAGATACGCAGTATTTT. It codes for CASSRLPPDTQYF.

The CDR3 DNA reads as TGTGCCAGCAGCCAGGACACGGCCGAGTTCTTC. Amino acid sequence: CASSQDTAEFF. J is TRBJ2-1 and V is TRBV12-3 or TRBV12-4; a possible D gene is TRBD1 (5 bases). The CDR3 length is 11 residues. With 6 bases removed from V and 14 bases from J, the gap between germline ends came to 14 bases.

V is TRBV10-3 and J is TRBJ1-4; D is perhaps TRBD1 (5 bases). Per germline, CDR1 ENHRY and CDR2 SYGVKD. This CDR3 comprises 17 residues. The V gene lost 0 bases and the J gene lost 3 bases, with 14 bases spanning the gap. CDR3 in amino acids: CAISESKSDSPNEKLFF. CDR3 DNA: TGTGCCATCAGTGAGTCGAAAAGTGACAGTCCTAATGAAAAACTGTTTTTT.

This clonotype occurred a few times. The chain couples TRBV11-2 to TRBJ2-3, with D hard to call. CDR3 length equals 17 residues. The germline V gene encodes CDR1 SGHAT and CDR2 FQNNGV. Between the trimmed V and J ends, which lost 1 base and 0 bases, there was a span of 14 bases. CDR3 loop: CASSLVGALSSTDTQYF. The DNA for the CDR3 is TGTGCCAGCAGCTTAGTAGGCGCCCTTTCTAGCACAGATACGCAGTATTTT.

This chain joins TRBV24-1 and TRBJ2-1, with 12 bases fitting TRBD1. Germline loops: CDR1 KGHDR, CDR2 SFDVKD. The CDR3 covers 12 residues. V dropped 9 bases and J dropped 9; count of bases not matched to a gene: 2. The CDR3 DNA sequence: TGTGCCACCGGGACAGGGGGCTTTGAGCAGTTCTTC. Translating gives CATGTGGFEQFF.

In its sample, this clonotype was seen once. The chain uses TRBV5-4 and TRBJ2-5, with D uncertain. V lost 3 bases to trimming and J lost 5 bases, with 8 bases between them. The CDR3 runs 12 residues. Germline-derived CDR1 and CDR2 are SGHNT and YYREEE (reference sequence). Here the CDR3 reads CASSSKEETQYF. The CDR3 bases are TGTGCCAGCAGCTCCAAGGAGGAGACCCAGTACTTC.

This clonotype was counted between two and nine times. This rearrangement joins TRBV30 to TRBJ2-5; 8 nucleotides line up with TRBD1. The DNA end is a closer match to TRBJ2-7, so the J assignment may be wrong. Looked up from germline, CDR1 is GTSNPN and CDR2 is SVGIG (reference sequence). This CDR3 region has 12 residues. The CDR3: CAWSRQGIEQYF. Here the CDR3 DNA reads TGTGCCTGGAGTAGACAGGGGATCGAGCAGTACTTC.

The chain combines TRBV15 with TRBJ2-2; D might be TRBD1 or TRBD2, each matching 5 bases. The CDR3 is made up of 17 amino acids. Germline lookup yields CDR1 LNHNV and CDR2 YYDKDF (reference sequence). Trimming took off 5 bases at V and 0 bases at J, with 16 bases between the two ends. As DNA, the CDR3 is TGTGCCACCAGCGGAACCACCGGGGCACCGAACACCGGGGAGCTGTTTTTT. This sequence encodes CATSGTTGAPNTGELFF.

This clonotype came up a few times. The chain carries TRBV4-2 and TRBJ2-5; TRBD2 agrees at 7 bases. CDR1 is LGHNA, CDR2 YNFKEQ, per germline. The V gene end was trimmed by 0 bases and the J gene end by 5 bases; junction bases not matched to a gene: 9. The CDR3 loop spans 16 amino acids. CDR3: CASSQEGGRVFETQYF. CDR3 DNA: TGTGCCAGCAGCCAAGAGGGAGGGAGGGTTTTTGAGACCCAGTACTTC.

This clonotype was observed a few times. The chain recombines TRBV20-1 with TRBJ2-1, with D hard to call. CDR1 is DFQATT, CDR2 SNEGSKA, per germline (reference sequence). Trimming left V 6 bases short and J 2 bases short, with 20 bases between. The CDR3 has 16 residues. The CDR3 nucleotides read TGCAGTGCCCAAGGCGGCGGCCCAGTGGCCTACAATGAGCAGTTCTTC. Translation gives CSAQGGGPVAYNEQFF.

The chain carries TRBV5-1 and TRBJ1-6; TRBD1 matches 8 bases. Per germline, CDR1 SGHRS and CDR2 YFSETQ. The trim removed 0 bases at V and 5 bases at J, leaving 4 bases unmatched. This CDR3 region has 16 residues. CDR3: CASSLDWTGNNSPLHF. In DNA form, the CDR3 reads TGCGCCAGCAGCTTGGATTGGACAGGGAATAATTCACCCCTCCACTTT.

This clonotype was found a few times. This chain joins TRBV12-3 or TRBV12-4 and TRBJ2-7; D uncertain. The CDR3 is 13 amino acids. Trimming took off 4 bases at V and 6 bases at J, with 13 bases between the two ends. The CDR3 bases are TGTGCCAGCAGTTATCTACGTTCGTTCGAGCAGTACTTC. It translates to CASSYLRSFEQYF.

The sample holds one count of this clonotype. This chain's CDR3 is CASSPQRYPPYGYTF. The CDR3 DNA is TGTGCCAGCAGTCCGCAACGCTACCCCCCCTACGGCTACACCTTC. The genes are TRBV27 and TRBJ1-2, with D unclear. This CDR3 region has 15 residues. CDR1 and CDR2 from the germline V gene are MNHEY and SMNVEV (reference sequence). V dropped 5 bases and J dropped 8 bases, with 21 bases sitting between them.

This clonotype was observed many times. The V call is TRBV29-1, the J call TRBJ2-7, with 10 bases matching TRBD1. The CDR3 has 13 amino acids. V trimming: 7 bases; J trimming: 0 bases; junction bases outside the gene matches: 3. The V gene's germline CDR1 is SQVTM and CDR2 ANQGSEA. Here the CDR3 reads CSARTGGSYEQYF. The CDR3 nucleotides are TGCAGCGCCAGGACAGGGGGCTCCTACGAGCAGTACTTC.

This clonotype has at least ten counts. J is TRBJ2-7 and V is TRBV29-1, with a weak D call TRBD1 (5 bases). Germline lookup yields CDR1 SQVTM and CDR2 ANQGSEA. CDR3 length: 11 residues. V was cut by 6 bases and J by 0 bases, with 6 bases left in between. The CDR3 here is CSVRVSYEQYF. The CDR3 nucleotides are TGCAGCGTCAGGGTCTCCTACGAGCAGTACTTC.